Listed below are T cell receptor beta chains from one sample, sequenced in a study of blood T cell repertoires in COVID-19. Clones were read by immunoSEQ multiplex PCR, and TCRdb kept only the in-frame ones, dropping some. The top ten clones hold 13% of a sample with roughly 20,000 clones, around 80% of them seen once. Source material: peripheral blood. The receptor source for this set is a man aged 55-75 years with active COVID-19. Each CDR3 is given with its conserved first and last residue. Fields, in order: V gene, J gene, CDR3 protein.

TRBV7-9	TRBJ2-5	CASILLTGETQYF
TRBV20-1	TRBJ2-1	CSASRGSFEGEQFF
TRBV4-1	TRBJ2-1	CASSQALAGINNEQFF
TRBV19	TRBJ2-1	CASSIALAGYNEQFF
TRBV15	TRBJ2-3	CATSRSTSGGGSTDTQYF
TRBV4-3	TRBJ2-2	CASSQEAATSGRAVTGELFF
TRBV3-1/TRBV3-2	TRBJ2-5	CASSHPQGAGETQYF
TRBV5-1	TRBJ2-6	CASSLRDRGYGANVLTF
TRBV19	TRBJ2-1	CASSKWREYNEQFF
TRBV11-3	TRBJ2-5	CASSFGGQGARETQYF
TRBV4-2	TRBJ2-1	CASSRGTSGSNEQFF
TRBV9	TRBJ1-5	CASSVDGANQPQHF
TRBV28	TRBJ1-2	CASSILTGQGSYGYTF
TRBV10-3	TRBJ2-3	CAIKETSGTDTQYF
TRBV7-2	TRBJ2-5	CASSFGTGGAETQYF
TRBV6-1	TRBJ2-2	CASSQDWAPDTGELFF
TRBV7-8	TRBJ1-6	CASSWDSYNSPLHF
TRBV29-1	TRBJ2-2	CSVELGAGELFF
TRBV3-1/TRBV3-2	TRBJ2-7	CASSPRDRGYLYF
TRBV7-9	TRBJ1-3	CASSSQTASGNTIYF
TRBV7-2	TRBJ1-1	CASSLGQGPRTEAFF
TRBV6-2/TRBV6-3	TRBJ2-3	CASSAVSPDTQYF
TRBV29-1	TRBJ1-1	CSVEREINTEAFF
TRBV2	TRBJ2-7	CASRISYEQYF
TRBV24-1	TRBJ2-3	CATSDFMRETTDTQYF
TRBV4-2	TRBJ2-2	CASSQLTSGSFLTGELFF
TRBV3-1/TRBV3-2	TRBJ2-1	CASSRGLAGGDEQFF
TRBV7-9	TRBJ2-7	CASSPGGGPTYEQYF
TRBV7-9	TRBJ2-1	CASSFLAGGNEQFF
TRBV5-1	TRBJ2-7	CASSLGGGPLDEQYF
TRBV6-2/TRBV6-3	TRBJ2-3	CASSWGLAGADTQYF
TRBV6-5	TRBJ2-1	CASSPPGASGVQQFF
TRBV14	TRBJ1-2	CASSQVGAANYGYTF